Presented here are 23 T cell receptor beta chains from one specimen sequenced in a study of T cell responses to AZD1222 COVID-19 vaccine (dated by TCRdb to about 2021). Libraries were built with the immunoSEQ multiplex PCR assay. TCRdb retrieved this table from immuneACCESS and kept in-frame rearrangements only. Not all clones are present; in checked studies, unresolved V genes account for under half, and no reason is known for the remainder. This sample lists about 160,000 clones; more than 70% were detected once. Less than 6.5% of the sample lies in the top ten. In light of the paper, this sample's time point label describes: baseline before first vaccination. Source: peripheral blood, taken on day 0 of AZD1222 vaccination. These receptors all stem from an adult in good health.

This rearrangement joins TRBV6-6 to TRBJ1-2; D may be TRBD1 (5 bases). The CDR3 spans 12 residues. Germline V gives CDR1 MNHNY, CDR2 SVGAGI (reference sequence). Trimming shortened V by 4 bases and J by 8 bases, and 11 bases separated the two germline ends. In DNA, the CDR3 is TGTGCCAGCAGTTTAGGGGAGGCCGGCTACACCTTC. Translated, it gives CASSLGEAGYTF.

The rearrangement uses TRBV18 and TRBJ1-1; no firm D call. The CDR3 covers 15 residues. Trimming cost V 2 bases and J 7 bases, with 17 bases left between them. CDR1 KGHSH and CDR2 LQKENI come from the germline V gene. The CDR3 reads CASSPSSGSKNEAFF. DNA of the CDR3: TGTGCCAGCTCACCAAGTTCCGGAAGTAAGAATGAAGCTTTCTTT.

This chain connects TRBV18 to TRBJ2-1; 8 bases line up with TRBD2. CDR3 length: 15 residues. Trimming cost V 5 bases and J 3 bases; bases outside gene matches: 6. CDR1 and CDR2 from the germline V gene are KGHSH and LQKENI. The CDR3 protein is CASSILADFYNEQFF. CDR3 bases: TGTGCCAGCTCAATACTAGCGGACTTCTACAATGAGCAGTTCTTC.

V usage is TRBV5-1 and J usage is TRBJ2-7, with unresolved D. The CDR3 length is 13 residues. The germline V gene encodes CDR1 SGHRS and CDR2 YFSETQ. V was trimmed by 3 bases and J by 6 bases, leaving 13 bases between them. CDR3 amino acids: CASSSDPVGEQYF. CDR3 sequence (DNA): TGCGCCAGCAGCTCCGACCCCGTCGGCGAGCAGTACTTC.

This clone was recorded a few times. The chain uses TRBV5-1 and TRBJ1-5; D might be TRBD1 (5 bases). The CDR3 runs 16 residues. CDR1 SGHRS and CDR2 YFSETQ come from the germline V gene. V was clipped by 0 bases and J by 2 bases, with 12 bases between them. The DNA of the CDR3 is TGCGCCAGCAGCTTGGGGCAGGGAGGCGGCAATCAGCCCCAGCATTTT. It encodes CASSLGQGGGNQPQHF.

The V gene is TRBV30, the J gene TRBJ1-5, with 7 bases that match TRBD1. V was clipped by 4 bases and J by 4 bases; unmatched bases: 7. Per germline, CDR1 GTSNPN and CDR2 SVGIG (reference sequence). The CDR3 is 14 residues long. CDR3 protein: CAWNYRQGNQPQHF. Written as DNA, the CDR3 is TGTGCCTGGAACTATCGACAGGGTAATCAGCCCCAGCATTTT.

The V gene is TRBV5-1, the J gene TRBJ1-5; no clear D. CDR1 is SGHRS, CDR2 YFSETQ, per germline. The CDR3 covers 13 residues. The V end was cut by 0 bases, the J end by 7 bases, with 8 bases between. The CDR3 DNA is TGCGCCAGCAGCTTGGAAGGGAGACAGCCCCAGCATTTT. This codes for CASSLEGRQPQHF.

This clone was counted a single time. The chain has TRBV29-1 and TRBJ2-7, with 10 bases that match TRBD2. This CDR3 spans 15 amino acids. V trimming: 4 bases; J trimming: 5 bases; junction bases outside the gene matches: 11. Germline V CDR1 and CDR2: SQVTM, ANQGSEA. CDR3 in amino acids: CSVGSLAGVFHEQYF. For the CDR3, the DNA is TGCAGCGTTGGTTCCCTAGCGGGAGTCTTCCACGAGCAGTACTTC.

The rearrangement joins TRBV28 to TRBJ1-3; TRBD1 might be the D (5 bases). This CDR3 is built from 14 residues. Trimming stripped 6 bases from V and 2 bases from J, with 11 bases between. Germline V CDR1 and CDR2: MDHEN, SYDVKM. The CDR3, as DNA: TGTGCCAGCAGCGACTGGGGGACTGGAAACACCATATATTTT. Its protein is CASSDWGTGNTIYF.

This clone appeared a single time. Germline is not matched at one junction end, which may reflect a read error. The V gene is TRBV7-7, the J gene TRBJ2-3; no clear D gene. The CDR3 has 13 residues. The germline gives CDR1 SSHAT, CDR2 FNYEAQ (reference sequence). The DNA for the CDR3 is TGTGCTAGCAGCTTAATAGGCACAGATACGCAGTATTTT. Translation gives CASSLIGTDTQYF.

This CDR3 reads CASSLGTVGVHSPLHF. Here the CDR3 DNA reads TGTGCCAGCAGTTTGGGGACCGTGGGCGTACATTCACCCCTCCACTTT. V usage is TRBV28 and J usage is TRBJ1-6; tentatively, D is TRBD1 (5 bases). The V and J ends lost 3 bases and 8 bases respectively, with 17 bases between them. The germline V gene has CDR1 MDHEN and CDR2 SYDVKM. The CDR3 is 16 residues long. The full variable domain, rest sourced from reference TRBV28 and TRBJ1-6, is DVKVTQSSRYLVKRTGEKVFLECVQDMDHENMFWYRQDPGLGLRLIYFSYDVKMKEKGDIPEGYSVSREKKERFSLILESASTNQTSMYLCASSLGTVGVHSPLHFGNGTRLTVT.

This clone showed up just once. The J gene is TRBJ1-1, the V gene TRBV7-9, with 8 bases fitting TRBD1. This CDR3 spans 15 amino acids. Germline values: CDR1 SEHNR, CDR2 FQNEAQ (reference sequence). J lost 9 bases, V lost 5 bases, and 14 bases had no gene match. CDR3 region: CASSDLTGDAFQAFF. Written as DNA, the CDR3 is TGTGCCAGCAGCGACCTGACAGGGGACGCTTTTCAAGCTTTCTTT.

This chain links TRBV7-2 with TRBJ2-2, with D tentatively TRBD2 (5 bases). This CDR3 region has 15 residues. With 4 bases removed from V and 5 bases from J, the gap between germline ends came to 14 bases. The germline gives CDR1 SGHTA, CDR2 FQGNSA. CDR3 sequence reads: CASSSITSATGELFF. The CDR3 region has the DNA TGTGCCAGCAGCTCGATTACTAGTGCGACCGGGGAGCTGTTTTTT.

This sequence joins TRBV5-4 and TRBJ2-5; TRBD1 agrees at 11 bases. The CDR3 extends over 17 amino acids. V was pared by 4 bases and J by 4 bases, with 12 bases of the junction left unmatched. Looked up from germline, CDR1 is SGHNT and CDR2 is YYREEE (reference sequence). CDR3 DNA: TGTGCCAGCAGCAGAGCGGGACAGGGGGTCGGGCGAGAGACCCAGTACTTC. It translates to CASSRAGQGVGRETQYF. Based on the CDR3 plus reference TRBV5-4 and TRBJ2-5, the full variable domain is ETGVTQSPTHLIKTRGQQVTLRCSSQSGHNTVSWYQQALGQGPQFIFQYYREEENGRGNFPPRFSGLQFPNYSSELNVNALELDDSALYLCASSRAGQGVGRETQYFGPGTRLLVL.

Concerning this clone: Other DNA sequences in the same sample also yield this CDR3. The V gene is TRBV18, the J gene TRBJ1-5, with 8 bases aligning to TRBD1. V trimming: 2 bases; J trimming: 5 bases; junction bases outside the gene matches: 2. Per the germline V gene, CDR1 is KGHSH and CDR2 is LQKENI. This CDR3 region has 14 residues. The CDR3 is CASSPGTGDQPQHF. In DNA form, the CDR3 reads TGTGCCAGCTCACCAGGGACAGGTGATCAGCCCCAGCATTTT.

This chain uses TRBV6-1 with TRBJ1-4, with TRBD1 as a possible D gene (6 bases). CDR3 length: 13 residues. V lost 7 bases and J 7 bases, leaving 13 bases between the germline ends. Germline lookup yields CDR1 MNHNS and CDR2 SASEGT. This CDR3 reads CASTRGGSEKLFF. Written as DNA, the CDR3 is TGTGCCAGCACCAGGGGAGGGAGTGAAAAACTGTTTTTT.

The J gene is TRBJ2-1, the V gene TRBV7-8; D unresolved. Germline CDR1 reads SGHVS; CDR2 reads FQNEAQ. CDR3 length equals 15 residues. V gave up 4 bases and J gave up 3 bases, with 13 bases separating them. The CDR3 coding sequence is TGTGCCAGCAGCTACTCTGCTACTGTCTACAATGAGCAGTTCTTC. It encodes CASSYSATVYNEQFF. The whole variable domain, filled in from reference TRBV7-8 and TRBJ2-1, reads GAGVSQSPRYKVAKRGQDVALRCDPISGHVSLFWYQQALGQGPEFLTYFQNEAQLDKSGLPSDRFFAERPEGSVSTLKIQRTQQEDSAVYLCASSYSATVYNEQFFGPGTRLTVL.

Here the CDR3 reads CASSLRTSATNEKLFF. CDR3 nucleotide sequence: TGTGCCAGCAGTTTACGTACGTCTGCAACTAATGAAAAACTGTTTTTT. The chain employs TRBV28 and TRBJ1-4; D is uncertain. This CDR3 contains 16 residues. V lost 2 bases, J lost 0 bases, and 10 bases lay in between. In germline, CDR1 is MDHEN, CDR2 SYDVKM.

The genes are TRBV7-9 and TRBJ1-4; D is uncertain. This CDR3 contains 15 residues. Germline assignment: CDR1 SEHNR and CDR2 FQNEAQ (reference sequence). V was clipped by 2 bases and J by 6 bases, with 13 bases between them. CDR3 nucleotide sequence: TGTGCCAGCAGCTTATCGGGTGGGGAGGATGAAAAACTGTTTTTT. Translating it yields CASSLSGGEDEKLFF.

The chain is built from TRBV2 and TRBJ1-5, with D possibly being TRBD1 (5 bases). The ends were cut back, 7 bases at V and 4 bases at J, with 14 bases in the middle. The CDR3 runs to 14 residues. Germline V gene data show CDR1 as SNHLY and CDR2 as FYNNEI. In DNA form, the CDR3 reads TGTGCCAGCAACTCTGACAGCGGAAATCAGCCCCAGCATTTT. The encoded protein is CASNSDSGNQPQHF. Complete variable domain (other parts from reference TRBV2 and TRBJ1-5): EPEVTQTPSHQVTQMGQEVILRCVPISNHLYFYWYRQILGQKVEFLVSFYNNEISEKSEIFDDQFSVERPDGSNFTLKIRSTKLEDSAMYFCASNSDSGNQPQHFGDGTRLSIL.

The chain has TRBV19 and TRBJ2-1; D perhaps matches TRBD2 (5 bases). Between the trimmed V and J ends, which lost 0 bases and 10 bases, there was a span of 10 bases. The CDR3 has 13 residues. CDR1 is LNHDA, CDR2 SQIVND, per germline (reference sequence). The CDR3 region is CASSIDRTGEQFF. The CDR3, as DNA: TGTGCCAGTAGTATAGACAGGACGGGGGAGCAGTTCTTC.

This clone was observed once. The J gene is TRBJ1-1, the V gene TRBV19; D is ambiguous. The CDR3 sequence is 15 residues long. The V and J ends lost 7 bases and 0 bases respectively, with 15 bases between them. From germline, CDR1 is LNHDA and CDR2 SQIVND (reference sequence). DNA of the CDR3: TGTGCCAGTACCAGACGGGGAGGGCTGAACACTGAAGCTTTCTTT. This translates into CASTRRGGLNTEAFF.

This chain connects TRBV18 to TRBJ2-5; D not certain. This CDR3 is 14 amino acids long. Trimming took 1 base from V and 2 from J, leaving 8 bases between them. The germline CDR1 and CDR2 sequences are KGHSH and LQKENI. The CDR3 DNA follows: TGTGCCAGCTCACCACTCGACGGGCAAGAGACCCAGTACTTC. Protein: CASSPLDGQETQYF.